A single sample is the source of the 5 T cell receptor beta chains below, sequenced in a study of CD8 T cells in ankylosing spondylitis. TCRdb re-called the 5' RACE reads with MiXCR, one entry per CDR3 protein. The table records over 30,000 distinct CDR3 sequences, 11% of them present only once. The specimen was synovial fluid, either unsorted or a sorted T cell fraction (not recorded which). The receptor source for this set is a male donor with ankylosing spondylitis.

This clonotype was counted ten times or more. The V call is TRBV27, the J call TRBJ1-2, with 8 bases lining up with TRBD1. Unmatched junction bases numbered 5, after V lost 5 bases and J lost 0 bases. CDR1 is MNHEY, CDR2 SMNVEV, per germline (reference sequence). CDR3 length: 15 residues. CDR3 sequence reads: CASSPGQGANYGYTF. CDR3 nucleotide sequence: TGTGCCAGCAGTCCCGGACAGGGAGCTAACTATGGCTACACCTTC.

The sample holds many counts of this clonotype. For the CDR3, the DNA is TGCAGCGTTCAACGGAGCTACCAAGAGACCCAGTACTTC. Its translation: CSVQRSYQETQYF. The chain has TRBV29-1 and TRBJ2-5, with D uncertain. The germline V gene encodes CDR1 SQVTM and CDR2 ANQGSEA. Trimming removed 5 bases from V and 0 bases from J, with 10 bases in between. The CDR3 spans 13 residues.

This clonotype was recorded a few times. The chain uses TRBV28 and TRBJ1-1; D is unresolved. The V end lost 8 bases, the J end lost 0 bases, and 10 bases lay between the germline ends. The CDR3 runs to 13 residues. Germline loops: CDR1 MDHEN, CDR2 SYDVKM. In nucleotides, the CDR3 is TGTGCCAGCCCTGGGGATCTGAACACTGAAGCTTTCTTT. This translates into CASPGDLNTEAFF.

This sequence joins TRBV5-6 and TRBJ1-6; TRBD1 aligns across 11 bases. This CDR3 comprises 15 residues. CDR1 and CDR2 (germline): SGHDT, YYEEEE. The V segment lost 3 bases and the J segment 9 bases; nucleotides outside the gene matches: 5. CDR3 loop: CASSSGQGAFSPLHF. DNA for the CDR3: TGTGCCAGCAGCTCCGGACAGGGGGCTTTTTCACCCCTCCACTTT. The whole variable domain, filled in from reference TRBV5-6 and TRBJ1-6, reads DAGVTQSPTHLIKTRGQQVTLRCSPKSGHDTVSWYQQALGQGPQFIFQYYEEEERQRGNFPDRFSGHQFPNYSSELNVNALLLGDSALYLCASSSGQGAFSPLHFGNGTRLTVT.

This clonotype was recorded many times. This chain connects TRBV4-1 to TRBJ1-2, with 8 nucleotides matching TRBD1. Trimming cost V 1 base and J 1 base; bases outside gene matches: 2. The germline V gene has CDR1 MGHRA and CDR2 YSYEKL. The CDR3 runs 15 residues. The CDR3 nucleotides are TGCGCCAGCAGCCAAGGGGACAGGCTTAACTATGGCTACACCTTC. Amino acids: CASSQGDRLNYGYTF.